These 11 T cell receptor beta chains came from one sample sequenced in a study of cytomegalovirus exposure and HLA in healthy donors. PCR employed 60 Vbeta and 13 Jbeta primers. The table came from immunoSEQ multiplex PCR; TCRdb's copy has only in-frame clones and leaves some out. The profile shows approximately 160,000 clones, roughly 80% of them singletons. Sequenced: PBMCs. The receptors here all came from a man between 18 and 35 years old in good health and CMV-seronegative.

This rearrangement joins TRBV4-1 to TRBJ2-7; D ambiguous. CDR3 length: 13 amino acids. Trimming cost V 1 base and J 3 bases, with 7 bases left between them. Germline-derived CDR1 and CDR2 are MGHRA and YSYEKL. The CDR3 sequence: CASSQVSFYEQYF. The DNA for the CDR3 is TGCGCCAGCAGCCAAGTTTCCTTCTACGAGCAGTACTTC.

J is TRBJ1-5 and V is TRBV28; D perhaps matches TRBD1 (6 bases). V shed 3 bases and J shed 5 bases, with 14 bases lying between them. The length of the CDR3 is 15 residues. CDR1 MDHEN and CDR2 SYDVKM come from the germline V gene. The CDR3 DNA sequence: TGTGCCAGCAGTTTGTTCGGCAGGGGTTATCAGCCCCAGCATTTT. This codes for CASSLFGRGYQPQHF.

V gene TRBV11-3 combines with J gene TRBJ2-7, with unresolved D. The germline V gene encodes CDR1 SGHNT and CDR2 YENEEA. CDR3 length: 12 amino acids. The V end lost 5 bases, the J end lost 1 base, and 6 bases lay between the germline ends. The CDR3: CASSGVSYEQYF. CDR3 DNA: TGTGCCAGCAGCGGAGTGTCCTACGAGCAGTACTTC.

The CDR3 DNA reads as TGTGCCACACTGTCTCACGACAGGGGGAATGGCTACACCTTC. It translates to CATLSHDRGNGYTF. The chain is built from TRBV6-5 and TRBJ1-2, with 9 positions matching TRBD1. This CDR3 has 14 residues. V shed 10 bases, J shed 6 bases, and the junction held 12 bases outside the gene matches. Germline loops: CDR1 MNHEY, CDR2 SVGAGI.

This chain uses TRBV19 with TRBJ2-3; the match to TRBD2 covers 14 bases. Germline V lookup: CDR1 LNHDA, CDR2 SQIVND (reference sequence). The CDR3 length is 18 residues. V gave up 5 bases and J gave up 4 bases; unmatched junction bases: 11. DNA for the CDR3: TGTGCCAGTAGTGACCGGGGACTAGCGGGAGTCGGGGCAGATACGCAGTATTTT. This codes for CASSDRGLAGVGADTQYF.

This clone showed up just once. CDR3 bases: TGTGCCAGCAGTCTTGGACTAGCGGGAAGCACAGATACGCAGTATTTT. This translates into CASSLGLAGSTDTQYF. The V call is TRBV5-4, the J call TRBJ2-3, with TRBD2 identical over 12 bases. The CDR3 has 16 amino acids. Germline V gene sequence: CDR1 SGHNT, CDR2 YYREEE (reference sequence). V lost 5 bases to trimming and J lost 0 bases; unmatched junction nucleotides: 4.

The chain links TRBV28 to TRBJ1-5; 7 positions match TRBD1. V dropped 6 bases and J dropped 3; count of bases not matched to a gene: 8. The CDR3 consists of 15 residues. The V gene's germline CDR1 is MDHEN and CDR2 SYDVKM. Here the CDR3 DNA reads TGTGCCAGCAGCCTAAGGGGGCTCGACAATCAGCCCCAGCATTTT. It is translated as CASSLRGLDNQPQHF.

The rearrangement joins TRBV18 to TRBJ1-1, with D maybe TRBD1 (6 bases). The CDR3 is 15 amino acids. Trimming pared 2 bases from V and 3 bases from J, leaving 13 bases between. Germline V lookup: CDR1 KGHSH, CDR2 LQKENI. This CDR3 is CASSPRGAGDTEAFF. The CDR3 nucleotides read TGTGCCAGCTCACCAAGGGGGGCGGGGGACACTGAAGCTTTCTTT. Combining the CDR3 with reference TRBV18 and TRBJ1-1 gives the whole variable domain NAGVMQNPRHLVRRRGQEARLRCSPMKGHSHVYWYRQLPEEGLKFMVYLQKENIIDESGMPKERFSAEFPKEGPSILRIQQVVRGDSAAYFCASSPRGAGDTEAFFGQGTRLTVV.

The V gene is TRBV28, the J gene TRBJ1-6; a possible D gene is TRBD1 (5 bases). The CDR3 has 19 residues. Per germline, CDR1 MDHEN and CDR2 SYDVKM. Trimming shortened V by 2 bases and J by 7 bases, and 24 bases separated the two germline ends. The CDR3 DNA reads TGTGCCAGCAGTTTACGTCGGATAGGGGTTCGGCCCGGGAATTCACCCCTCCACTTT. This encodes CASSLRRIGVRPGNSPLHF. Full variable domain (rest looked up from reference TRBV28 and TRBJ1-6): DVKVTQSSRYLVKRTGEKVFLECVQDMDHENMFWYRQDPGLGLRLIYFSYDVKMKEKGDIPEGYSVSREKKERFSLILESASTNQTSMYLCASSLRRIGVRPGNSPLHFGNGTRLTVT.

The chain uses TRBV18 and TRBJ1-4, with no clear D. Trimming took 6 bases from V and 7 from J, leaving 12 bases between them. The CDR3 has 13 amino acids. Germline V gene data show CDR1 as KGHSH and CDR2 as LQKENI. CDR3 sequence reads: CASSRVAGEKLFF. The CDR3 nucleotides are TGTGCCAGCTCGCGGGTTGCGGGTGAAAAACTGTTTTTT.

The rearrangement uses TRBV25-1 and TRBJ1-2; TRBD1 might be the D (6 bases). The ends were cut back, 9 bases at V and 4 bases at J, with 9 bases in the middle. CDR1 and CDR2 (germline): MGHDK, SYGVNS. The CDR3 loop spans 11 amino acids. The CDR3 DNA reads TGTGCCAGTACAGGGTTCTATGGCTACACCTTC. Amino acids: CASTGFYGYTF.